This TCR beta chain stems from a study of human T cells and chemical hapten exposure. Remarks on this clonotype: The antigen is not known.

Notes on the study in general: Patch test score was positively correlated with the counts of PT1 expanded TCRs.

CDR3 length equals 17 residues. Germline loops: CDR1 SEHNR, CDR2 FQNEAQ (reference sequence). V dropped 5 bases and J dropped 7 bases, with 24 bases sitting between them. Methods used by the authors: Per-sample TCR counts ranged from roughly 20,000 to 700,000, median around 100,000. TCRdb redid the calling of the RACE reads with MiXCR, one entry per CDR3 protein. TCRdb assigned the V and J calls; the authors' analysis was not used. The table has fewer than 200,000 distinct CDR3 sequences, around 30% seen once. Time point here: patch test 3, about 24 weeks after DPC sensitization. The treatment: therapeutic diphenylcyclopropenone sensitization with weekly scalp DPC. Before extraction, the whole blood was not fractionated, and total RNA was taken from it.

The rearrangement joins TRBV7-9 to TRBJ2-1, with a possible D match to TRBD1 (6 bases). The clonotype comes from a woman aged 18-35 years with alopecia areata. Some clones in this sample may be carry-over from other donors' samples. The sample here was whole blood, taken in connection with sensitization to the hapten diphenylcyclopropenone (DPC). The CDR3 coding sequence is TGTGCCAGCAGCGGACAAACAGGGCCCTGGCACGTTAATGAGCAGTTCTTC. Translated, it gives CASSGQTGPWHVNEQFF. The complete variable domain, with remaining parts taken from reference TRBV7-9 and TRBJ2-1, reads DTGVSQNPRHKITKRGQNVTFRCDPISEHNRLYWYRQTLGQGPEFLTYFQNEAQLEKSRLLSDRFSAERPKGSFSTLEIQRTEQGDSAMYLCASSGQTGPWHVNEQFFGPGTRLTVL.